This TCR beta chain was observed in a study of T cells in Graves' hyperthyroidism and ophthalmopathy. There were TCR beta CDR3 regions amplified from RNA transcripts. TCR CDR3 underwent first-round RT-PCR with the HTBI primer set. Each CDR3 protein is one row after TCRdb ran MiXCR on the multiplex PCR reads. The sample holds more than 350,000 distinct CDR3 sequences, about 15% seen once. The CDR3 runs to 14 residues. Each person with ophthalmopathy scored at least 3 on the Clinical Activity Score, reached NOSPECS grade 4 or higher, and had been ill under 3 months. 9 to 10 ml fresh peripheral blood yielded the PBMCs. Turning to this clonotype: Just one base apart from a much larger clone, this may be a read error.

The chain uses TRBV12-3 or TRBV12-4 and TRBJ2-7; D possibly corresponds to TRBD1 (6 bases). The source material was blood. This clonotype was sampled from a woman aged 60-70 years with Graves' ophthalmopathy. Here the CDR3 DNA reads TGTGCCAGCAGTTGGGACAACAGCTCCTACGAGCGGTACTTC. Translated: CASSWDNSSYERYF.